The following is a T cell receptor (beta chain) sequence with its context. The antigen is unknown. The CDR3 runs to 15 residues. CDR1 is GTSNPN and CDR2 is SVGIG in the germline V gene (reference sequence). Germline trimming cut 0 bases from V and 7 bases from J; bases unmatched to any gene: 6. This sample was taken from a study of vaccination effects on CD4 cells after COVID-19. Clones were sequenced by immunoSEQ multiplex PCR, and TCRdb holds only the in-frame ones, with some missing. In the table there are 75,000 or so clones, 60% to 85% of which are singletons. Study-level results: Only a single clone (1 of 255 vaccine-induced clones in healthy vaccinees) cross-reacted with common cold coronaviruses.

Antigen-specific CD4+ T cell clonotypes were called by their expansion after viral peptide-pool culture in ViraFEST. After more than 8 days in culture, the CD4+ T cells were isolated. Participants received two doses of either the BNT162b2 or mRNA-1273 vaccine. Sequencing was performed on CD4+ T cells from PBMCs cultured with HCoV-OC43 spike peptides, taken after COVID-19 vaccination. Regarding subset: HCoV-OC43 spike overlapping peptide pool stimulation. The chain carries TRBV30 and TRBJ1-5; 10 nucleotides line up with TRBD1. The sequence was collected from a human donor who received a COVID-19 vaccine. The CDR3 spells CAWSVRDRGVQPQHF. Written as DNA, the CDR3 is TGTGCCTGGAGTGTACGGGACAGGGGAGTGCAGCCCCAGCATTTT. The full variable domain, completed using reference TRBV30 and TRBJ1-5, is SQTIHQWPATLVQPVGSPLSLECTVEGTSNPNLYWYRQAAGRGLQLLFYSVGIGQISSEVPQNLSASRPQDRQFILSSKKLLLSDSGFYLCAWSVRDRGVQPQHFGDGTRLSIL.